This is a list of T cell receptor beta chains from one sample in a study of OX40 agonist ivuxolimab in advanced cancers. The protocol was immunoSEQ multiplex PCR, while the TCRdb copy is restricted to in-frame clones and leaves out a portion. The table lists 100,000 or so clones, 92% of them singletons. Source: CD4+ or CD8+ T cells sorted from blood, taken in a trial of the OX40 agonist ivuxolimab. The origin of the receptors is an adult with an advanced solid tumor such as melanoma, head and neck, liver or kidney cancer. The CDR3 runs from the conserved cysteine through the conserved F or W. D genes are given only for firm matches.

v_gene	d_gene	j_gene	CDR3nt	CDR3aa
TRBV4-1	NA	TRBJ2-1	TGCGCCAGCAGCCATGCGACTGTGTACAATGAGCAGTTCTTC	CASSHATVYNEQFF
TRBV28	TRBD1	TRBJ2-2	TGTGCCAGCAGTTACAGGGGGCTGACCGGGGAGCTGTTTTTT	CASSYRGLTGELFF
TRBV9	NA	TRBJ1-1	TGTGCCAGCAGCGTGGCCTTGAACACTGAAGCTTTCTTT	CASSVALNTEAFF
TRBV7-8	NA	TRBJ1-4	TGTGCCAGCAGCTTAGTAGCTCCGAGAATTGCAACTAATGAAAAACTGTTTTTT	CASSLVAPRIATNEKLFF
TRBV6-6	NA	TRBJ1-1	TGTGCCAGCAGTGAAACTGAAGCTTTCTTT	CASSETEAFF
TRBV27	TRBD1	TRBJ1-1	TGTGCCAGCAGTTCCGGGACAGGGGGCTACACTGAAGCTTTCTTT	CASSSGTGGYTEAFF
TRBV18	TRBD1	TRBJ2-1	TGTGCCAGCTCACCCGGGACAGGGCTGGGGAATGAGCAGTTCTTC	CASSPGTGLGNEQFF
TRBV9	NA	TRBJ2-1	TGTGCCAGCAGCGTAGGGGGGGCTACATACAATGAGCAGTTCTTC	CASSVGGATYNEQFF
TRBV7-2	NA	TRBJ1-5	TGTGCCAGCAGCTTAGTTTACCAGCCCCAGCATTTT	CASSLVYQPQHF
TRBV5-6	NA	TRBJ1-4	TGTGCCAGCAGCTTGGGGGGGTCAGAAAAACTGTTTTTT	CASSLGGSEKLFF